Presented here are 20 T cell receptor beta chains from one specimen sequenced in a study of technical replicates of blood from a handful of donors. TCRdb's copy holds only in-frame clones and misses some; the assay was immunoSEQ multiplex PCR. The repertoire holds about 81,000 clones, 90% to 96% seen once, with roughly 0.36% in the top ten. The sequenced sample consisted of T cells isolated from PBMCs. These TCRs come from a human donor in good health.

The DNA for the CDR3 is TGTGCCAGCAGTGAAGCATACTTATCGGGAGGGGGAGGGACTGAAGCTTTCTTT. This gives the protein CASSEAYLSGGGGTEAFF. V and J are TRBV6-1 and TRBJ1-1, with D possibly being TRBD1 (6 bases). Trimming stripped 0 bases from V and 5 bases from J, with 22 bases between. Germline assignment: CDR1 MNHNS and CDR2 SASEGT. The CDR3 has 18 amino acids.

The chain employs TRBV5-1 and TRBJ2-1; 9 nucleotides agree with TRBD2. With 2 bases clipped from V and 9 bases from J, the junction kept 6 bases outside the gene matches. CDR3 size: 14 residues. Germline lookup yields CDR1 SGHRS and CDR2 YFSETQ. The CDR3 DNA sequence: TGCGCCAGCAGCTTACAGCGGGAGGAGGGTGAGCAGTTCTTC. Its translation is CASSLQREEGEQFF.

This clone was counted once. The chain couples TRBV10-3 to TRBJ2-7; the D is unclear. V dropped 2 bases and J dropped 3 bases, with 14 bases sitting between them. CDR3 length: 15 residues. Germline V CDR1 and CDR2: ENHRY, SYGVKD. CDR3 nucleotide sequence: TGTGCCATCAGTGAGGAAACTTCCTCGGGCTACGAGCAGTACTTC. Encoded protein: CAISEETSSGYEQYF.

The chain has TRBV30 and TRBJ1-2; TRBD1 agrees at 7 bases. The germline V gene has CDR1 GTSNPN and CDR2 SVGIG (reference sequence). This CDR3 comprises 14 residues. Trimming took 6 bases from V and 5 from J; bases not matched to a gene: 12. CDR3 sequence: CACAPGTVVYGYTF. In DNA, the CDR3 is TGTGCCTGTGCCCCCGGGACAGTGGTGTATGGCTACACCTTC.

The CDR3, as DNA: TGCAGCGTGCGGGACAGGGGAATTCGCTACGAGCAGTACTTC. Protein: CSVRDRGIRYEQYF. The V gene is TRBV29-1, the J gene TRBJ2-7; TRBD1 matches 10 bases. J lost 3 bases, V lost 6 bases, and 8 bases had no gene match. The CDR3 is made up of 14 amino acids. The germline V gene encodes CDR1 SQVTM and CDR2 ANQGSEA.

CDR3 DNA: TGTGCCATCAGTGGATCCCTGACTCACCTCTCCTACGAGCAGTACTTC. Translated: CAISGSLTHLSYEQYF. J is TRBJ2-7 and V is TRBV10-3; D call uncertain. Germline V CDR1 and CDR2: ENHRY, SYGVKD. The CDR3 sequence is 16 residues long. V lost 4 bases, J lost 0 bases, and 16 bases lay in between.

The chain is built from TRBV19 and TRBJ1-2; D gene unclear. V shed 3 bases and J shed 3 bases, with 5 bases lying between them. Germline assignment: CDR1 LNHDA and CDR2 SQIVND (reference sequence). The CDR3 contains 12 residues. The CDR3 loop reads CASSIPDYGYTF. CDR3 nucleotides: TGTGCCAGTAGTATCCCTGACTATGGCTACACCTTC.

The chain joins TRBV7-6 to TRBJ1-1; D is possibly TRBD1 (5 bases). This CDR3 spans 13 amino acids. V was clipped by 2 bases and J by 4 bases, with 8 bases between them. Per the germline V gene, CDR1 is SGHVS and CDR2 is FNYEAQ. This CDR3 is CASSLQGSTEAFF. The DNA of the CDR3 is TGTGCCAGCAGCTTACAGGGAAGCACTGAAGCTTTCTTT.

In this sample, this clone turned up once. The chain uses TRBV6-5 and TRBJ2-5, with 9 bases aligning to TRBD2. Germline V gene sequence: CDR1 MNHEY, CDR2 SVGAGI. V lost 1 base to trimming and J lost 4 bases; unmatched junction nucleotides: 4. The CDR3 contains 15 residues. CDR3 DNA: TGTGCCAGCAGTTACTTAGCGGGAGTCTTAGAGACCCAGTACTTC. Translation: CASSYLAGVLETQYF.

The V gene is TRBV19, the J gene TRBJ2-7; a possible D gene is TRBD2 (6 bases). In germline, CDR1 is LNHDA, CDR2 SQIVND (reference sequence). The CDR3 consists of 14 residues. V was clipped by 5 bases and J by 2 bases, with 13 bases between them. The DNA of the CDR3 is TGTGCCAGTAGTGCTAGCGCGCCCACCTACGAGCAGTACTTC. It encodes CASSASAPTYEQYF.

The chain joins TRBV7-6 to TRBJ2-2, with TRBD2 matching over 7 bases. CDR1 is SGHVS and CDR2 is FNYEAQ in the germline V gene. This CDR3 has 16 residues. With V trimmed by 5 bases and J by 4 bases, 10 bases remained unmatched. CDR3 region: CASSLKGGRATGELFF. The CDR3 nucleotides read TGTGCCAGCAGCCTAAAAGGAGGGAGGGCCACCGGGGAGCTGTTTTTT.

The V and J genes are TRBV5-8 and TRBJ2-5; D is possibly TRBD2 (6 bases). Germline V gene lookup returns CDR1 SGHTS and CDR2 YDEGEE. Trimming left V 1 base short and J 1 base short, with 11 bases between. The CDR3 has 15 residues. The CDR3, as DNA: TGTGCCAGCAGCTTGCGGGGAGGTGGCCAAGAGACCCAGTACTTC. Encoded protein: CASSLRGGGQETQYF.

This rearrangement joins TRBV5-4 to TRBJ2-1; 8 bases are a match to TRBD2. Germline loops: CDR1 SGHNT, CDR2 YYREEE (reference sequence). The CDR3 covers 14 residues. The ends lost 4 bases at V and 3 bases at J; junction bases unmatched: 3. The CDR3 spells CASSRGLGYNEQFF. The CDR3 DNA sequence: TGTGCCAGCAGCCGGGGACTAGGCTACAATGAGCAGTTCTTC.

Notes on this clone: A read error may account for a junction end that differs from germline. This chain connects TRBV9 to TRBJ2-7; possible D gene TRBD2, 6 bases. CDR3 length: 13 amino acids. The germline CDR1 and CDR2 sequences are SGDLS and YYNGEE. CDR3 nucleotide sequence: TGTGCCAGCAGCGAGAACGAACTGGCCGGACTAAACTTC. Translation: CASSENELAGLNF.

The chain carries TRBV11-3 and TRBJ2-7, with D hard to call. The CDR3 totals 11 residues. Between the trimmed V and J ends, which lost 6 bases and 3 bases, there was a span of 6 bases. Looked up from germline, CDR1 is SGHNT and CDR2 is YENEEA. CDR3 amino acids: CASRTGYEQYF. The CDR3 DNA follows: TGTGCCAGCAGGACGGGCTACGAGCAGTACTTC.

This clone was counted a single time. The chain recombines TRBV18 with TRBJ1-2; TRBD1 matches at 8 bases. V was clipped by 4 bases and J by 7 bases; unmatched bases: 5. The CDR3 is made up of 13 amino acids. Per the germline V gene, CDR1 is KGHSH and CDR2 is LQKENI. The CDR3 here is CASSQGQGAGYTF. Here the CDR3 DNA reads TGTGCCAGCTCACAAGGACAGGGAGCTGGCTACACCTTC.

This chain connects TRBV7-8 to TRBJ2-1; 7 bases are shared with TRBD2. Germline V gene sequence: CDR1 SGHVS, CDR2 FQNEAQ. Trimming took 4 bases from V and 0 from J; bases not matched to a gene: 3. The length of the CDR3 is 15 residues. DNA for the CDR3: TGTGCCAGCAGCTCTAGCGGAACCTCCTACAATGAGCAGTTCTTC. It specifies CASSSSGTSYNEQFF.

CDR3 in DNA: TGTGCCAGCAGCTTAGCCCGACGTGGGGCTTGGTCGGATACGCAGTATTTT. This codes for CASSLARRGAWSDTQYF. The V gene is TRBV7-2, the J gene TRBJ2-3, with D possibly matching TRBD1 (5 bases). This CDR3 is 17 amino acids long. CDR1 SGHTA and CDR2 FQGNSA come from the germline V gene. V lost 0 bases and J lost 6, with 19 bases in between.

V is TRBV19 and J is TRBJ2-1; 7 bases agree with TRBD2. The junction had 8 bases not matched to a gene; V was cut back by 4 bases and J by 8 bases. The length of the CDR3 is 14 residues. Germline V gene lookup returns CDR1 LNHDA and CDR2 SQIVND (reference sequence). The CDR3 region is CASSTGLGAYEQFF. CDR3 in DNA: TGTGCCAGTAGTACCGGACTAGGGGCGTATGAGCAGTTCTTC.

This chain uses TRBV19 with TRBJ1-4; 10 nucleotides align to TRBD1. The CDR3 extends over 15 amino acids. J was trimmed by 5 bases and V by 7 bases; bases with no gene match: 7. CDR1 and CDR2 from the germline V gene are LNHDA and SQIVND (reference sequence). The DNA for the CDR3 is TGTGCCAGTAAAGGGGGACAGGGGCGGAATGAAAAACTGTTTTTT. Its translation: CASKGGQGRNEKLFF. Full variable domain (outside the CDR3, taken from reference TRBV19 and TRBJ1-4): DGGITQSPKYLFRKEGQNVTLSCEQNLNHDAMYWYRQDPGQGLRLIYYSQIVNDFQKGDIAEGYSVSREKKESFPLTVTSAQKNPTAFYLCASKGGQGRNEKLFFGSGTQLSVL.